A single sample is the source of the 20 T cell receptor beta chains below, sequenced in a study of CXCR3-negative and CXCR3-positive naive CD8 T cells. All TRB cDNA libraries came from 5' RACE performed with UMI labels. Using the 5' RACE reads, TCRdb records one entry per CDR3 protein without DNA. The listing contains 45,000 to 60,000 distinct CDR3 sequences. The specimen sequenced was memory CD8+ T cells from blood. The receptors stem from a human donor in good health. Some clones in this sample may be carry-over from other donors' samples.

This chain joins TRBV19 and TRBJ2-3; the D call of TRBD1 rests on TCRdb alone, since no DNA is present to check it. CDR1 and CDR2 from the germline V gene are LNHDA and SQIVND (reference sequence). CDR3 length: 16 residues. This CDR3 reads CASSSASYDVTDTQYF.

The chain combines TRBV6-2 or TRBV6-3 with TRBJ2-5; TCRdb selects TRBD2, and the lack of DNA leaves this call unchecked. Per the germline V gene, CDR1 is MNHEY and CDR2 is SVGEGT. The CDR3 is 23 residues long. The CDR3 reads CASSYSASSGDFSPLTYQETQYF.

V is TRBV5-1 and J is TRBJ1-5; TCRdb designates TRBD1, a call that cannot be tested without DNA. CDR3 length: 15 residues. CDR1 is SGHRS, CDR2 YFSETQ, per germline. The CDR3 here is CASSLATGGDQPQHF.

This CDR3 is CSVDNRDANYGYTF. This chain connects TRBV29-1 to TRBJ1-2; without DNA, the TCRdb call of TRBD1 cannot be checked. CDR1 and CDR2 from the germline V gene are SQVTM and ANQGSEA. The CDR3 extends over 14 amino acids. Drawing the rest from reference TRBV29-1 and TRBJ1-2, the complete variable domain is SAVISQKPSRDICQRGTSLTIQCQVDSQVTMMFWYRQQPGQSLTLIATANQGSEATYESGFVIDKFPISRPNLTFSTLTVSNMSPEDSSIYLCSVDNRDANYGYTFGSGTRLTVV.

V is TRBV5-6 and J is TRBJ2-2; TCRdb picks TRBD1, but there is no DNA to check that call. This CDR3 is 17 amino acids long. Germline CDR1 SGHDT, CDR2 YYEEEE. CDR3: CASNSPEWDSRPGELFF.

The chain links TRBV28 to TRBJ2-7; checking the TCRdb D call of TRBD2 is not possible without DNA. Germline V gene data show CDR1 as MDHEN and CDR2 as SYDVKM. This CDR3 comprises 14 residues. The CDR3 loop reads CASSHSLAGYEQYF. Using reference TRBV28 and TRBJ2-7 for the parts outside the CDR3, the full variable domain is DVKVTQSSRYLVKRTGEKVFLECVQDMDHENMFWYRQDPGLGLRLIYFSYDVKMKEKGDIPEGYSVSREKKERFSLILESASTNQTSMYLCASSHSLAGYEQYFGPGTRLTVT.

This chain connects TRBV29-1 to TRBJ2-7; the TRBD2 assignment by TCRdb is unverifiable without DNA. This CDR3 contains 13 residues. Germline CDR1 and CDR2: SQVTM and ANQGSEA. This CDR3 is CSVGLAGEYEQYF.

The V gene is TRBV20-1, the J gene TRBJ2-7; TCRdb returns TRBD2, unconfirmable since there is no DNA. Germline V gives CDR1 DFQATT, CDR2 SNEGSKA (reference sequence). There are 16 residues in the CDR3. The CDR3 protein is CSARALNRDLSYEQYF.

CDR3 sequence reads: CASSLIGLHNEQFF. The chain employs TRBV27 and TRBJ2-1. The V gene's germline CDR1 is MNHEY and CDR2 SMNVEV (reference sequence). The CDR3 length is 14 residues.

The genes are TRBV7-2 and TRBJ2-1; TCRdb names TRBD1, which stays unverified in the absence of DNA. Germline V gene lookup returns CDR1 SGHTA and CDR2 FQGNSA. The CDR3 is 15 residues long. The CDR3 region is CASSLTGGPYNEQFF.

The chain is built from TRBV7-8 and TRBJ2-5; TCRdb designates TRBD1, a call that cannot be tested without DNA. Germline V gene sequence: CDR1 SGHVS, CDR2 FQNEAQ. The CDR3 has 14 amino acids. The CDR3 sequence is CASSAGTGIETQYF. The full variable domain, in which reference TRBV7-8 and TRBJ2-5 provide the parts outside the CDR3, is GAGVSQSPRYKVAKRGQDVALRCDPISGHVSLFWYQQALGQGPEFLTYFQNEAQLDKSGLPSDRFFAERPEGSVSTLKIQRTQQEDSAVYLCASSAGTGIETQYFGPGTRLLVL.

The chain joins TRBV6-6 to TRBJ2-1; TCRdb's D call of TRBD1 is untestable without DNA. Looked up from germline, CDR1 is MNHNY and CDR2 is SVGAGI (reference sequence). CDR3 size: 16 residues. The CDR3 sequence: CASSTPRTGRGNEQFF.

The chain recombines TRBV19 with TRBJ2-5; TCRdb proposes TRBD2, but this gene call is untestable without DNA. This CDR3 spans 13 amino acids. Per the germline V gene, CDR1 is LNHDA and CDR2 is SQIVND (reference sequence). CDR3 region: CASSPGLGETQYF.

V is TRBV10-2 and J is TRBJ1-1; the TRBD1 assignment by TCRdb is unverifiable without DNA. Germline V CDR1 and CDR2: WSHSY, SAAADI. The CDR3 is made up of 12 amino acids. This chain's CDR3 is CASSGTGPEAFF.

This chain uses TRBV7-6 with TRBJ2-1. The CDR3 spans 14 residues. CDR1 and CDR2 (germline): SGHVS, FNYEAQ. The CDR3 is CASSLEVSRDEQFF.

V usage is TRBV12-5 and J usage is TRBJ2-5; TCRdb gives TRBD1 as the D gene, but with no DNA this cannot be confirmed. The germline CDR1 and CDR2 sequences are LGHNT and FRNRAP. The CDR3 extends over 16 amino acids. CDR3 residues: CASGLEMGHPRETQYF.

J is TRBJ2-5 and V is TRBV4-3; TCRdb indicates TRBD1, and absent DNA this call remains unverified. The CDR3 length is 14 residues. Germline V gives CDR1 LGHNA, CDR2 YSLEER. The CDR3: CASSPGTTPVTQYF.

This chain joins TRBV15 and TRBJ2-3; TCRdb returns TRBD2, unconfirmable since there is no DNA. The CDR3 has 17 residues. Germline loops: CDR1 LNHNV, CDR2 YYDKDF (reference sequence). The CDR3 protein is CATSREATSGGADTQYF.

The V call is TRBV29-1, the J call TRBJ2-7; TCRdb names TRBD1, which stays unverified in the absence of DNA. From germline, CDR1 is SQVTM and CDR2 ANQGSEA. The CDR3 is 14 amino acids. Here the CDR3 reads CSVEGGGPSYEQYF.

The rearrangement joins TRBV6-6 to TRBJ2-7; the TCRdb call, TRBD1, lacks DNA for checking. There are 12 residues in the CDR3. CDR1 is MNHNY, CDR2 SVGAGI, per germline (reference sequence). The CDR3 here is CASSRGVGEQYF.